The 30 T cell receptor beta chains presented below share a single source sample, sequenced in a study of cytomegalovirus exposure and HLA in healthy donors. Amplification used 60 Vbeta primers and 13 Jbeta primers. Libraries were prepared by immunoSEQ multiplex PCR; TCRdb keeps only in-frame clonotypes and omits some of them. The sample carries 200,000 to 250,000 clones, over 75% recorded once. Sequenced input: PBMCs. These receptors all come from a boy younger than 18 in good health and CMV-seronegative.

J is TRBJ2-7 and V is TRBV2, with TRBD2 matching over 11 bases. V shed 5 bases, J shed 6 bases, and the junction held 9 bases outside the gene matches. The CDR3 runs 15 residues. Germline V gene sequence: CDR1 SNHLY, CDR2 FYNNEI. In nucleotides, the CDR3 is TGTGCCAGCAGTAACCCGGGACTAGCGGTTCTCGAGCAGTACTTC. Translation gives CASSNPGLAVLEQYF.

In nucleotides, the CDR3 is TGCGCCAGCAGTGAGTTTTGCCACGGAGGACGGATAGAGACCCAGTACTTC. This sequence encodes CASSEFCHGGRIETQYF. This chain connects TRBV10-1 to TRBJ2-5, with D possibly TRBD2 on 5 matching bases. In germline, CDR1 is WNHNN, CDR2 SYGVQD (reference sequence). V lost 1 base to trimming and J lost 4 bases, with 19 bases between them. The CDR3 totals 17 residues.

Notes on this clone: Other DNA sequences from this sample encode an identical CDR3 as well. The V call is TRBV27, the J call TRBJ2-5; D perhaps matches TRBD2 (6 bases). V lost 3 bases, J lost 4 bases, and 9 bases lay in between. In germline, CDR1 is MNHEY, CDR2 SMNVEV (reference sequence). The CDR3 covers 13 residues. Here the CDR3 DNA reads TGTGCCAGCAGTTTGGGGGGAGGAGAGACCCAGTACTTC. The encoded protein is CASSLGGGETQYF.

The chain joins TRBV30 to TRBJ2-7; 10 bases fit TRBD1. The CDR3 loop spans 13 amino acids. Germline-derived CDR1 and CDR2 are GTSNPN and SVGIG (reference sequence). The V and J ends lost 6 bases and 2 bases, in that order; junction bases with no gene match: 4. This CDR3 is CACGTGVAYEQYF. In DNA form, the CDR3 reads TGTGCCTGCGGGACAGGGGTCGCCTACGAGCAGTACTTC. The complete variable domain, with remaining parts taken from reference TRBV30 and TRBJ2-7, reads SQTIHQWPATLVQPVGSPLSLECTVEGTSNPNLYWYRQAAGRGLQLLFYSVGIGQISSEVPQNLSASRPQDRQFILSSKKLLLSDSGFYLCACGTGVAYEQYFGPGTRLTVT.

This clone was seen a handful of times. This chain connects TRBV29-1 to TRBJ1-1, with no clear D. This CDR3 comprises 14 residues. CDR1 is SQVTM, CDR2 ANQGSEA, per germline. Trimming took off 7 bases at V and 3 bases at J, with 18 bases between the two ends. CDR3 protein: CSAVITGRDTEAFF. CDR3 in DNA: TGCAGCGCCGTTATTACGGGGAGGGACACTGAAGCTTTCTTT.

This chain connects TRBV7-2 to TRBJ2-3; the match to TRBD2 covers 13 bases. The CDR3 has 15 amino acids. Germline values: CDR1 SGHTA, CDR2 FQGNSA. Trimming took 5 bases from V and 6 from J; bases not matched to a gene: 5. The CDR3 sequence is CASSPGTSGTDTQYF. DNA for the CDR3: TGTGCCAGCAGCCCGGGGACTAGCGGGACCGATACGCAGTATTTT.

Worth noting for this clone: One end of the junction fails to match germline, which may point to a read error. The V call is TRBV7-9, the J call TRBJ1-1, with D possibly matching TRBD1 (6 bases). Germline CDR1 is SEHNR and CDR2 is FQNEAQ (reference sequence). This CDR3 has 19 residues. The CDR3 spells CSSSLDRQGKGQENTEAFF. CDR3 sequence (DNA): TGTTCCAGCAGCTTAGATCGGCAGGGGAAAGGTCAGGAGAACACTGAAGCTTTCTTT.

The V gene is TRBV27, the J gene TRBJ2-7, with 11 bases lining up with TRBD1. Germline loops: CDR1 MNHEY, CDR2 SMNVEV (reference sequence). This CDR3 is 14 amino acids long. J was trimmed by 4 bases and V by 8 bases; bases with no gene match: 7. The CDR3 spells CASVRTGGAYEQYF. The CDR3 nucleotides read TGTGCCAGCGTCAGGACAGGGGGCGCGTACGAGCAGTACTTC.

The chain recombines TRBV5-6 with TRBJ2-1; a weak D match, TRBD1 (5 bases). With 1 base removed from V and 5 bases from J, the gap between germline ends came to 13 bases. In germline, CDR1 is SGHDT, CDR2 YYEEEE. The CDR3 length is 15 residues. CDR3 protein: CASSLYLSGNNEQFF. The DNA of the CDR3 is TGTGCCAGCAGCTTGTATCTGTCAGGGAACAATGAGCAGTTCTTC.

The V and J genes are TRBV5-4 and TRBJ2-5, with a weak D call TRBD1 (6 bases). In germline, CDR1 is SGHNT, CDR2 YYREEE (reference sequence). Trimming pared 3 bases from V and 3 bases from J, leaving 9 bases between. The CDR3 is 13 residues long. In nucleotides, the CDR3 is TGTGCCAGCAGCTCCCGGGACAAAGAGACCCAGTACTTC. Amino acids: CASSSRDKETQYF.

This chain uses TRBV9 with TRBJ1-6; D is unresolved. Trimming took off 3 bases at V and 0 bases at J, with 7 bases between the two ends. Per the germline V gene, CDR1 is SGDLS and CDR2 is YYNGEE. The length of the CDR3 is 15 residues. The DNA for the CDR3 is TGTGCCAGCAGCGCTTCCAGCTCCTATAATTCACCCCTCCACTTT. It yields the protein CASSASSSYNSPLHF.

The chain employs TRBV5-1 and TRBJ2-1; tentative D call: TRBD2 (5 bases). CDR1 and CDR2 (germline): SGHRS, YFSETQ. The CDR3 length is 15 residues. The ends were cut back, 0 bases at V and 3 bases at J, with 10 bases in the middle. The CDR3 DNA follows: TGCGCCAGCAGCTTGGGACGGACTGGCTACAATGAGCAGTTCTTC. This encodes CASSLGRTGYNEQFF.

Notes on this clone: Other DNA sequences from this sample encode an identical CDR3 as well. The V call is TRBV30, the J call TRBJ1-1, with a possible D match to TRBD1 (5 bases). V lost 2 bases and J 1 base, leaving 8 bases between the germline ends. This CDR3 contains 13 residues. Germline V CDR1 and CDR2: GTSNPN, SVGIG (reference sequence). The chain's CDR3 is CAWSLTANTEAFF. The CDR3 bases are TGTGCCTGGAGTTTGACAGCGAACACTGAAGCTTTCTTT.

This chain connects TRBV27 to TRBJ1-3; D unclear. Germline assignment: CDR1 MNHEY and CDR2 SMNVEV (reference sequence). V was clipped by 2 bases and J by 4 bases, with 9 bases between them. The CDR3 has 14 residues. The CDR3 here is CASSLDGVGNTIYF. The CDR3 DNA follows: TGTGCCAGCAGTTTAGACGGGGTCGGAAACACCATATATTTT.

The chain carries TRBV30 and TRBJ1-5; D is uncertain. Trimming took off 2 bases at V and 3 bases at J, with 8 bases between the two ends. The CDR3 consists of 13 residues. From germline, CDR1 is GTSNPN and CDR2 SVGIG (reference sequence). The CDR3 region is CAWSNIDNQPQHF. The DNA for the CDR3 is TGTGCCTGGAGTAACATTGACAATCAGCCCCAGCATTTT. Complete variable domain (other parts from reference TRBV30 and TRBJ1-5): SQTIHQWPATLVQPVGSPLSLECTVEGTSNPNLYWYRQAAGRGLQLLFYSVGIGQISSEVPQNLSASRPQDRQFILSSKKLLLSDSGFYLCAWSNIDNQPQHFGDGTRLSIL.

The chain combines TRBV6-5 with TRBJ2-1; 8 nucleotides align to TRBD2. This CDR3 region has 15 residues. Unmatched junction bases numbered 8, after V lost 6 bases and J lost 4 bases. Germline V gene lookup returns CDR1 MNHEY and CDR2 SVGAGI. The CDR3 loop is CASSSPREGYNEQFF. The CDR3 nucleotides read TGTGCCAGCAGCTCCCCTCGGGAGGGTTACAATGAGCAGTTCTTC.

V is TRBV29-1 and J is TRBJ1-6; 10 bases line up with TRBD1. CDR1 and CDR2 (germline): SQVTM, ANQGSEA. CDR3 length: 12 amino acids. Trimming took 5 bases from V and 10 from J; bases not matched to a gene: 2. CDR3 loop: CSVRDRGSPLHF. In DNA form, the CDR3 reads TGCAGCGTTAGGGACAGGGGATCACCCCTCCACTTT.

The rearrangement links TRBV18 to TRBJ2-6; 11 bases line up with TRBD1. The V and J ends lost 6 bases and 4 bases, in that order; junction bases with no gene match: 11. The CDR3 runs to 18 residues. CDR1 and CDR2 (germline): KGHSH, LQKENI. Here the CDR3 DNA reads TGTGCCAGCTCGCGGCGGACAGGGGGCGCTTTGGGGGCCAACGTCCTGACTTTC. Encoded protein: CASSRRTGGALGANVLTF.

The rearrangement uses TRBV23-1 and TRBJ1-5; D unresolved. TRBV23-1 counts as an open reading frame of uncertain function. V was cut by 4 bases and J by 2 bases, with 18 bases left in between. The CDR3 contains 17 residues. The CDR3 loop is CASSLLVGGRGNQPQHF. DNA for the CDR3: TGCGCCAGCAGTCTTTTAGTGGGAGGACGGGGCAATCAGCCCCAGCATTTT.

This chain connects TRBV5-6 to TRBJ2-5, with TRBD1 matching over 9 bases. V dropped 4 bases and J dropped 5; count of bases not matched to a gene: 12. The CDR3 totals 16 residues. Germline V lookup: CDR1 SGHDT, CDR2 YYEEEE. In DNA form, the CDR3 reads TGTGCCAGCAGCCCGCCCGGGACAGGGTCTCTGGAGACCCAGTACTTC. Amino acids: CASSPPGTGSLETQYF.

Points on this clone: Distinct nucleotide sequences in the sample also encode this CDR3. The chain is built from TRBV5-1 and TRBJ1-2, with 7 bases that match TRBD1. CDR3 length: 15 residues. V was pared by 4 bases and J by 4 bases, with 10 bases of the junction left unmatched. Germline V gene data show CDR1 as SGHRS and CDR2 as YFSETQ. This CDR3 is CASSVWTGAAYGYTF. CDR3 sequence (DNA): TGCGCCAGCAGCGTATGGACAGGAGCCGCCTATGGCTACACCTTC.

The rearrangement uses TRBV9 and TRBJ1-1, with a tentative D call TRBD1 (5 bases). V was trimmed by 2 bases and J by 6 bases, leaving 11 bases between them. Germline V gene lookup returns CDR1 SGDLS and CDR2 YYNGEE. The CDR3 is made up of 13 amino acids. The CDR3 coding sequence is TGTGCCAGCAGCGTTGAAGGGGTATCTGAAGCTTTCTTT. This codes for CASSVEGVSEAFF.

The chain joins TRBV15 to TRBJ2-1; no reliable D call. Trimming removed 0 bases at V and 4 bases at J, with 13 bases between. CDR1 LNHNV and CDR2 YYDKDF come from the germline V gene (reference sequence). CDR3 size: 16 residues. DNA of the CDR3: TGTGCCACCAGCAGAGATCGAACGATACAGTACAATGAGCAGTTCTTC. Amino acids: CATSRDRTIQYNEQFF. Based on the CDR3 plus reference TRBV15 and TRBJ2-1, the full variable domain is DAMVIQNPRYQVTQFGKPVTLSCSQTLNHNVMYWYQQKSSQAPKLLFHYYDKDFNNEADTPDNFQSRRPNTSFCFLDIRSPGLGDTAMYLCATSRDRTIQYNEQFFGPGTRLTVL.

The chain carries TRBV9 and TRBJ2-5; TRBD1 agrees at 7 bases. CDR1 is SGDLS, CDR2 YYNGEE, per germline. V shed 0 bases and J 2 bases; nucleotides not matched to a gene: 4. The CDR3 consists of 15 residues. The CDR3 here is CASSVAVRGQETQYF. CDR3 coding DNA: TGTGCCAGCAGCGTAGCTGTCAGGGGGCAAGAGACCCAGTACTTC.

CDR3 coding DNA: TGCGCCAGCAGCTTTACGTCAGGTCGGGGGGGGGCCTACGAGCAGTACTTC. Residues: CASSFTSGRGGAYEQYF. V usage is TRBV5-1 and J usage is TRBJ2-7; TRBD2 matches 8 bases. V shed 2 bases, J shed 2 bases, and the junction held 12 bases outside the gene matches. CDR3 length: 17 amino acids. Per germline, CDR1 SGHRS and CDR2 YFSETQ.

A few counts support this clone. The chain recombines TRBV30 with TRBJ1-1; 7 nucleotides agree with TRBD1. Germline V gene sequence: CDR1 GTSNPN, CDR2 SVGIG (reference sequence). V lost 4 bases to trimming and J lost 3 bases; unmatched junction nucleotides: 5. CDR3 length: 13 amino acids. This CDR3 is CAWTTTGYTEAFF. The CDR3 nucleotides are TGTGCCTGGACCACGACAGGGTACACTGAAGCTTTCTTT.

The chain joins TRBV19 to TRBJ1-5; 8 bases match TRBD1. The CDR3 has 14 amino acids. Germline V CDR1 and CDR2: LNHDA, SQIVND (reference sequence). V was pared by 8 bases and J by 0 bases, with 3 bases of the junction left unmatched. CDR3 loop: CASRDRPSNQPQHF. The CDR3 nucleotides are TGTGCCAGTCGGGACAGGCCTAGCAATCAGCCCCAGCATTTT.

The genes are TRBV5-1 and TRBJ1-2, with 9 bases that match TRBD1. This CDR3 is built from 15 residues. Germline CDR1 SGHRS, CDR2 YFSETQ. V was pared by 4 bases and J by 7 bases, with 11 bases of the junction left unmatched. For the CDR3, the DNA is TGCGCCAGCAGCGGCCTACAGGGGGCCGCGGTTGGCTACACCTTC. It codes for CASSGLQGAAVGYTF.

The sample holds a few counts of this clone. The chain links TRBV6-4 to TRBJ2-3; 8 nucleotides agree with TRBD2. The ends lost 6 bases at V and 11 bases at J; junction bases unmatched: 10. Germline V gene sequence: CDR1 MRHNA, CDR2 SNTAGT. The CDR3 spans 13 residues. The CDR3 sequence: CASSDSLAGMQYF. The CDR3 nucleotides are TGTGCCAGCAGCGATTCTCTAGCGGGCATGCAGTATTTT.

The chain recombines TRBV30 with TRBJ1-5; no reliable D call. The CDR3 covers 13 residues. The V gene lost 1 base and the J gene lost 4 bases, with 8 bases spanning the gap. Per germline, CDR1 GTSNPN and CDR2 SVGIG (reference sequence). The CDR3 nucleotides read TGTGCCTGGAGTGGGCAGGCAAATCAGCCCCAGCATTTT. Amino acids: CAWSGQANQPQHF.